The clone carrying this T cell receptor (beta chain) has just a few counts. Antigen specificity is unknown. This sample was included in a study of OX40 agonist ivuxolimab in advanced cancers. Study at large: Given to patients was ivuxolimab, an agonistic anti-OX40 (CD134) antibody.

From germline, CDR1 is SGHVS and CDR2 FQNEAQ. The germline V and J ends were trimmed by 1 base and 4 bases, with 4 bases remaining between them. The CDR3 runs to 13 residues. Study outcomes and limitations: In CD8+ T cells, expanded clones were on average more numerous than in CD4+. Among the nonresponders, some also had low normalized T-cell clonal expansion.

Profiled with immunoSEQ multiplex PCR; TCRdb holds only in-frame clones, not every one. The top ten clones hold under 15% of a sample with some 40,000 clones, about 83% of them seen once. V gene TRBV7-8 combines with J gene TRBJ2-2; D not resolved. The sample consisted of CD4+ or CD8+ T cells sorted from blood, taken in a trial of the OX40 agonist ivuxolimab. The clonotype was recovered from an adult with an advanced solid tumor such as melanoma, head and neck, liver or kidney cancer. The CDR3, as DNA: TGTGCCAGCAGCTTAGTGAGCACCGGGGAGCTGTTTTTT. Its protein product is CASSLVSTGELFF.